This T cell receptor beta chain was documented in a study of blood T cell repertoires in COVID-19. About the study: Samples of COVID-19 (acute and convalescent) were obtained from the United States, Italy and Spain.

Original data processing: Amplification from reference gene primers served as the basis for estimated nucleated cell counts. TCRdb's table, derived via immunoSEQ multiplex PCR, lists solely in-frame clones and lacks some. V, J and clone size were drawn from that table, and D and trimming were deduced from the DNA. This sample has over 150,000 clones, with more than 60% found just once. From germline, CDR1 is LNHDA and CDR2 SQIVND (reference sequence). Trimming shortened V by 4 bases and J by 0 bases, and 10 bases separated the two germline ends. The length of the CDR3 is 16 residues. Sequenced sample: peripheral blood. The sequence came from a man between 65 and 85 years old with acute or convalescent COVID-19. The chain has TRBV19 and TRBJ1-6, with unresolved D. The CDR3 region has the DNA TGTGCCAGTAGTAAAGAACAGATCTCCTATAATTCACCCCTCCACTTT. The encoded protein is CASSKEQISYNSPLHF.